The 27 T cell receptor beta chains given below trace back to one sample, sequenced in a study of OX40 agonist ivuxolimab in advanced cancers. Measured with immunoSEQ multiplex PCR; TCRdb has only the in-frame clones, and not every one. The repertoire holds roughly 76,000 clones, with about 91% as singletons. The source was CD4+ or CD8+ T cells sorted from blood, collected in a trial of the OX40 agonist ivuxolimab. The receptor set was obtained from an adult with an advanced solid tumor such as melanoma, head and neck, liver or kidney cancer.

The chain employs TRBV7-9 and TRBJ1-3; D may be TRBD1 (6 bases). Germline lookup yields CDR1 SEHNR and CDR2 FQNEAQ (reference sequence). This CDR3 has 16 amino acids. V was trimmed by 3 bases and J by 2 bases, leaving 14 bases between them. Here the CDR3 reads CASSLEGGVTGNTIYF. The CDR3 DNA reads as TGTGCCAGCAGCTTGGAGGGGGGTGTAACTGGAAACACCATATATTTT.

A few counts support this clone. The chain links TRBV7-2 to TRBJ2-2; D is uncertain. The CDR3 runs to 15 residues. Germline V gene lookup returns CDR1 SGHTA and CDR2 FQGNSA. V gave up 1 base and J gave up 5 bases, with 11 bases separating them. The CDR3 region is CASSLGFLLTGELFF. The CDR3 nucleotides are TGTGCCAGCAGCTTAGGGTTCCTCCTAACCGGGGAGCTGTTTTTT.

This chain joins TRBV19 and TRBJ2-1; 9 bases match TRBD1. CDR3 length equals 14 residues. From germline, CDR1 is LNHDA and CDR2 SQIVND (reference sequence). V was pared by 4 bases and J by 8 bases, with 6 bases of the junction left unmatched. The CDR3 region has the DNA TGTGCCAGTAGTACAACAGGGGGCCGGGATGAGCAGTTCTTC. Translation gives CASSTTGGRDEQFF.

This chain joins TRBV28 and TRBJ1-3; D gene ambiguous. This CDR3 comprises 14 residues. Germline CDR1 MDHEN, CDR2 SYDVKM. The V end lost 5 bases, the J end lost 0 bases, and 8 bases lay between the germline ends. The CDR3 here is CASSSSFSGNTIYF. CDR3 sequence (DNA): TGTGCCAGCAGTAGCAGCTTCTCTGGAAACACCATATATTTT.

This clone was recorded only once. V and J are TRBV6-1 and TRBJ1-5, with unresolved D. This CDR3 is built from 13 residues. Looked up from germline, CDR1 is MNHNS and CDR2 is SASEGT. V was clipped by 2 bases and J by 0 bases, with 2 bases between them. The CDR3 nucleotides read TGTGCCAGCAGTGAAAGTAGCAATCAGCCCCAGCATTTT. Residues: CASSESSNQPQHF.

The V call is TRBV2, the J call TRBJ2-4, with D possibly TRBD1 on 6 matching bases. Trimming pared 5 bases from V and 0 bases from J, leaving 8 bases between. The CDR3 extends over 14 amino acids. Germline CDR1 is SNHLY and CDR2 is FYNNEI. CDR3 nucleotides: TGTGCCAGCAGTTTGGACAGAGCCAAAAACATTCAGTACTTC. This gives the protein CASSLDRAKNIQYF.

CDR3 sequence reads: CASSLQGQGASGQFF. CDR3 DNA: TGTGCCAGCAGTCTACAGGGGCAGGGAGCCTCTGGGCAGTTCTTC. This chain links TRBV2 with TRBJ2-1; 7 bases match TRBD1. J gave up 12 bases and V 5 bases, and 16 bases lay outside the gene matches. The CDR3 covers 15 residues. The germline gives CDR1 SNHLY, CDR2 FYNNEI.

The V and J genes are TRBV9 and TRBJ2-1; 11 nucleotides line up with TRBD2. The CDR3 has 15 residues. The germline V gene encodes CDR1 SGDLS and CDR2 YYNGEE. V was clipped by 4 bases and J by 6 bases; unmatched bases: 6. CDR3 DNA sequence: TGTGCCAGCAGCCGAACTAGCGGGAGTGCCAATGAGCAGTTCTTC. It specifies CASSRTSGSANEQFF.

The chain joins TRBV7-3 to TRBJ2-2; maybe TRBD2 (6 bases). The CDR3 spans 17 residues. V dropped 6 bases and J dropped 2 bases, with 19 bases sitting between them. Per the germline V gene, CDR1 is SGHTA and CDR2 is FQGTGA. The CDR3 bases are TGTGCCAGCAGTCCTCAACCGGGACTTCTCAACACCGGGGAGCTGTTTTTT. Translation: CASSPQPGLLNTGELFF.

The chain carries TRBV5-4 and TRBJ1-1; D remains unclear. CDR1 is SGHNT, CDR2 YYREEE, per germline (reference sequence). Trimming left V 2 bases short and J 1 base short, with 6 bases between. This CDR3 spans 13 amino acids. CDR3: CASSFFQNTEAFF. The CDR3 DNA reads TGTGCCAGCAGCTTCTTTCAGAACACTGAAGCTTTCTTT.

This clone was seen a handful of times. The CDR3 loop is CASSPRLSQETQYF. The CDR3 DNA sequence: TGCGCCAGCAGCCCTCGTCTCAGTCAAGAGACCCAGTACTTC. The chain has TRBV5-1 and TRBJ2-5; no clear D. The CDR3 is 14 amino acids. Germline CDR1 reads SGHRS; CDR2 reads YFSETQ. V was pared by 4 bases and J by 2 bases, with 12 bases between. Full variable domain (outside the CDR3, taken from reference TRBV5-1 and TRBJ2-5): KAGVTQTPRYLIKTRGQQVTLSCSPISGHRSVSWYQQTPGQGLQFLFEYFSETQRNKGNFPGRFSGRQFSNSRSEMNVSTLELGDSALYLCASSPRLSQETQYFGPGTRLLVL.

V is TRBV6-6 and J is TRBJ2-1, with D perhaps TRBD1 or TRBD2 (5 bases each). V was pared by 7 bases and J by 0 bases, with 13 bases between. The CDR3 is made up of 15 amino acids. The V gene's germline CDR1 is MNHNY and CDR2 SVGAGI (reference sequence). CDR3 DNA sequence: TGTGCCAGCATAGACGGGACGAGCTCCTACAATGAGCAGTTCTTC. Its protein product is CASIDGTSSYNEQFF.

The chain uses TRBV6-1 and TRBJ2-1; 11 nucleotides agree with TRBD1. Germline CDR1 reads MNHNS; CDR2 reads SASEGT. This CDR3 region has 18 residues. V dropped 4 bases and J dropped 0; count of bases not matched to a gene: 8. The CDR3 region has the DNA TGTGCCAGCAGTGGCGGACAGGGGGCTAGGAGCTCCTACAATGAGCAGTTCTTC. It codes for CASSGGQGARSSYNEQFF.

The gene calls are TRBV28 and TRBJ1-3; possibly TRBD1 for D (6 bases). This CDR3 comprises 16 residues. Germline V CDR1 and CDR2: MDHEN, SYDVKM. V lost 3 bases and J lost 0, with 12 bases in between. CDR3 DNA sequence: TGTGCCAGCAGTTTTTCAGGGGCGAACTCTGGAAACACCATATATTTT. As protein: CASSFSGANSGNTIYF.

The V call is TRBV11-2, the J call TRBJ1-1, with D perhaps TRBD1 (6 bases). This CDR3 comprises 17 residues. Trimming took off 6 bases at V and 0 bases at J, with 20 bases between the two ends. Germline values: CDR1 SGHAT, CDR2 FQNNGV. CDR3 sequence: CASRTPHYRDVNTEAFF. Written as DNA, the CDR3 is TGTGCCAGCAGAACACCACATTACAGGGACGTGAACACTGAAGCTTTCTTT.

The chain recombines TRBV28 with TRBJ2-1, with 7 bases identical to TRBD1. The CDR3 is 16 amino acids. The V gene end was trimmed by 4 bases and the J gene end by 4 bases; junction bases not matched to a gene: 10. Germline V gene sequence: CDR1 MDHEN, CDR2 SYDVKM. In nucleotides, the CDR3 is TGTGCCAGCAGTTGGACAGGCCGGAATATTTACAATGAGCAGTTCTTC. Amino acids: CASSWTGRNIYNEQFF.

V and J are TRBV5-4 and TRBJ2-4; D gene uncertain. V was cut by 2 bases and J by 2 bases, with 8 bases left in between. The CDR3 has 14 residues. The V gene's germline CDR1 is SGHNT and CDR2 YYREEE (reference sequence). The CDR3 DNA reads as TGTGCCAGCAGCTTAAGTTGGTCCAAAAACATTCAGTACTTC. Its protein product is CASSLSWSKNIQYF.

This chain uses TRBV7-2 with TRBJ2-1, with TRBD2 matching over 13 bases. There are 14 residues in the CDR3. Per the germline V gene, CDR1 is SGHTA and CDR2 is FQGNSA. The trim removed 5 bases at V and 7 bases at J, leaving 2 bases unmatched. CDR3 sequence reads: CASSVGLAGNEQFF. The CDR3 DNA is TGTGCCAGCAGCGTGGGACTAGCGGGGAATGAGCAGTTCTTC. The full variable domain, in which reference TRBV7-2 and TRBJ2-1 provide the parts outside the CDR3, is GAGVSQSPSNKVTEKGKDVELRCDPISGHTALYWYRQSLGQGLEFLIYFQGNSAPDKSGLPSDRFSAERTGGSVSTLTIQRTQQEDSAVYLCASSVGLAGNEQFFGPGTRLTVL.

This clone was seen only once. V gene TRBV28 combines with J gene TRBJ1-2, with D unresolved. Germline V CDR1 and CDR2: MDHEN, SYDVKM. Trimming took 6 bases from V and 0 from J, leaving 8 bases between them. This CDR3 has 13 residues. The chain's CDR3 is CASSINTNYGYTF. CDR3 bases: TGTGCCAGCAGCATAAACACTAACTATGGCTACACCTTC.

This clone was recorded only once. J is TRBJ2-1 and V is TRBV28, with 9 positions matching TRBD2. CDR1 MDHEN and CDR2 SYDVKM come from the germline V gene. CDR3 length: 12 amino acids. Trimming at V came to 8 bases and at J to 10 bases, leaving 6 bases not matched to a gene. The chain's CDR3 is CASEGLAREQFF. Here the CDR3 DNA reads TGTGCCAGCGAGGGACTAGCTAGGGAGCAGTTCTTC.

The chain joins TRBV5-4 to TRBJ1-1; D gene unclear. Trimming took off 4 bases at V and 4 bases at J, with 11 bases between the two ends. Germline lookup yields CDR1 SGHNT and CDR2 YYREEE (reference sequence). The CDR3 consists of 13 residues. The CDR3 loop is CASSPLNITEAFF. For the CDR3, the DNA is TGTGCCAGCAGCCCCCTAAATATCACTGAAGCTTTCTTT.

For this clone: One junction end does not reproduce the germline sequence, and a read error may be involved. The chain recombines TRBV7-7 with TRBJ2-5, with TRBD1 matching 7 bases. Per the germline V gene, CDR1 is SSHAT and CDR2 is FNYEAQ (reference sequence). This CDR3 has 15 amino acids. This CDR3 is CASSTTGQPGGTQYF. CDR3 sequence (DNA): TGTGCTAGCAGCACTACGGGACAGCCCGGCGGGACCCAGTACTTC. Complete variable domain (other parts from reference TRBV7-7 and TRBJ2-5): GAGVSQSPRYKVTKRGQDVTLRCDPISSHATLYWYQQALGQGPEFLTYFNYEAQPDKSGLPSDRFSAERPEGSISTLTIQRTEQRDSAMYRCASSTTGQPGGTQYFGPGTRLLVL.

The chain recombines TRBV11-3 with TRBJ1-5; D gene ambiguous. This CDR3 is 12 amino acids long. The V end lost 4 bases, the J end lost 2 bases, and 3 bases lay between the germline ends. Germline CDR1 is SGHNT and CDR2 is YENEEA. CDR3 nucleotides: TGTGCCAGCAGCTCGGGCAATCAGCCCCAGCATTTT. Residues: CASSSGNQPQHF.

The J gene is TRBJ2-7, the V gene TRBV2; no clear D. The length of the CDR3 is 14 residues. Germline V CDR1 and CDR2: SNHLY, FYNNEI. V lost 2 bases to trimming and J lost 3 bases, with 11 bases between them. CDR3 nucleotides: TGTGCCAGCAGTGAACGACGGACCCTCTACGAGCAGTACTTC. As protein: CASSERRTLYEQYF.

As to this clone: Additional DNA sequences in this sample encode the identical CDR3. The V gene is TRBV5-1, the J gene TRBJ2-7; D is ambiguous. The germline CDR1 and CDR2 sequences are SGHRS and YFSETQ. The CDR3 totals 14 residues. The V and J ends lost 0 bases and 0 bases respectively, with 7 bases between them. The CDR3 DNA is TGCGCCAGCAGCTTGGGGCAAGTCTCCTACGAGCAGTACTTC. Translated, it gives CASSLGQVSYEQYF. Variable domain in full (rest from reference TRBV5-1 and TRBJ2-7): KAGVTQTPRYLIKTRGQQVTLSCSPISGHRSVSWYQQTPGQGLQFLFEYFSETQRNKGNFPGRFSGRQFSNSRSEMNVSTLELGDSALYLCASSLGQVSYEQYFGPGTRLTVT.

V and J are TRBV4-1 and TRBJ1-1; TRBD1 agrees at 9 bases. The CDR3 has 14 residues. CDR1 MGHRA and CDR2 YSYEKL come from the germline V gene. V was clipped by 3 bases and J by 8 bases; unmatched bases: 7. This chain's CDR3 is CASSHTGGAWEAFF. In nucleotides, the CDR3 is TGCGCCAGCAGCCATACAGGGGGCGCGTGGGAAGCTTTCTTT.

Of note for this clone: In the same sample, other DNA sequences code for this CDR3. The V call is TRBV20-1, the J call TRBJ2-7; unclear D gene. Trimming took 5 bases from V and 6 from J, leaving 11 bases between them. This CDR3 has 11 residues. In germline, CDR1 is DFQATT, CDR2 SNEGSKA (reference sequence). The CDR3 sequence: CSALVSAEQYF. CDR3 DNA: TGCAGTGCTTTGGTTTCGGCCGAGCAGTACTTC.